This T cell receptor (beta chain) was documented in a study of blood T cell repertoires in COVID-19. Overall study context: Samples came from the United States, Italy and Spain, spanning acute and convalescent COVID-19. T cells, B-cell-depleted T cells, or PBMCs provided the cDNA or gDNA that served as material.

Germline V gene sequence: CDR1 SGHTA, CDR2 FQGNSA. CDR3 size: 15 residues. V lost 7 bases and J lost 2, with 17 bases in between. Authors' methods: Cell counts per sample came from amplifying reference gene primers. This table comes from immunoSEQ multiplex PCR, and its TCRdb copy is limited to in-frame clones, with some not included. D and trimming come from the DNA, and the V and J calls and clone size come from that table. The sample consists of approximately 220,000 clones, around 83% of them appearing once. The chain combines TRBV7-2 with TRBJ2-5; D might be TRBD2 (7 bases). Sequenced: peripheral blood. This TCR derives from a woman aged 45-60 years with acute or convalescent COVID-19. The DNA of the CDR3 is TGTGCCAGCAAGCCGGGCGGGGGCCCTCAAGAGACCCAGTACTTC. Its translation is CASKPGGGPQETQYF.